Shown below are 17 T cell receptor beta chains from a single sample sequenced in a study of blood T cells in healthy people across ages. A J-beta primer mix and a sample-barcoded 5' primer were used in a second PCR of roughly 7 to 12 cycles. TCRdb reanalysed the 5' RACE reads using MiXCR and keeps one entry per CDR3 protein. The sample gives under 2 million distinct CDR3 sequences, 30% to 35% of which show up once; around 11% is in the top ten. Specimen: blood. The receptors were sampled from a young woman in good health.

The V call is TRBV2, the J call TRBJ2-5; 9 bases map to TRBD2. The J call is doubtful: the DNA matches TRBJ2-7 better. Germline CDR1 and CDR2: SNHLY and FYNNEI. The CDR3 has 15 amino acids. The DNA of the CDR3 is TGTGCCAGCAGTGAATTAGCGGGGGCTTACTGCGAGCAGTACTTC. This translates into CASSELAGAYCEQYF.

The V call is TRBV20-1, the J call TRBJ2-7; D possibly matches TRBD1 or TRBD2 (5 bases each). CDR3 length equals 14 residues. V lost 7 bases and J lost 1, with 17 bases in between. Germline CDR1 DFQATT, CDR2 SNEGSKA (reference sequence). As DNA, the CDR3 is TGCAGTGTGAGCTTACTAGGGGTTTCCTACGAGCAGTACTTC. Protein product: CSVSLLGVSYEQYF.

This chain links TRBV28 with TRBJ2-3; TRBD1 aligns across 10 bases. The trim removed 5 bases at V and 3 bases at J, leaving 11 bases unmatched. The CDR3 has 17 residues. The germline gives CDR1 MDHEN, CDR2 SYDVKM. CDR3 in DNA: TGTGCCAGCAGTCCCACCCCCGGACAGGGGGGAACAGATACGCAGTATTTT. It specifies CASSPTPGQGGTDTQYF.

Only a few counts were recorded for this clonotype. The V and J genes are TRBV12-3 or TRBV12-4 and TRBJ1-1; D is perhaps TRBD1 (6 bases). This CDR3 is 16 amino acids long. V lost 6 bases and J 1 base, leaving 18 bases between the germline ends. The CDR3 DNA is TGTGCCAGCAGCCCCCTCACAGGGTTTGGGAACACTGAAGCTTTCTTT. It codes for CASSPLTGFGNTEAFF.

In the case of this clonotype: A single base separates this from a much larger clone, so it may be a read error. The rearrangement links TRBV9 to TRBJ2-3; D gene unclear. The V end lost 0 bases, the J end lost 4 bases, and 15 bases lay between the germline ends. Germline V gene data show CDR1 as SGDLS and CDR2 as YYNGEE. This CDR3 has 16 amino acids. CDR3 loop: CASSVGGGSSADTQYF. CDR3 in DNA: TGTGCCAGCAGCGTAGGAGGCGGTTCAAGCGCAGATACGCAGTATTTT.

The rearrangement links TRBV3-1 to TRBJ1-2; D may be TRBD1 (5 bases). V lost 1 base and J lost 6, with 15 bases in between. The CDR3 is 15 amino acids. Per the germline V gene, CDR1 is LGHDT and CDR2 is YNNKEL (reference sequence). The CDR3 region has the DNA TGTGCCAGCAGCCAAGTCTGGTTAGACAGCGATGGCTACACCTTC. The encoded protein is CASSQVWLDSDGYTF.

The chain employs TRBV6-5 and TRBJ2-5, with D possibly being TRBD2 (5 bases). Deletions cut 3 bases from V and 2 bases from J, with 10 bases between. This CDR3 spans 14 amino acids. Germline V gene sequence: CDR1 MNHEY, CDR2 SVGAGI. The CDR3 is CASSYQTGQETQYF. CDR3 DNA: TGTGCCAGCAGTTATCAAACGGGGCAAGAGACCCAGTACTTC.

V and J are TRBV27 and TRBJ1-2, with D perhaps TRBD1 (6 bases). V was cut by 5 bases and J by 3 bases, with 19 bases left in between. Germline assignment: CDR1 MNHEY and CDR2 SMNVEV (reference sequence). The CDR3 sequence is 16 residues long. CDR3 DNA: TGTGCCAGCAGTCCGAGTCCCCCAGGGGCCTACTATGGCTACACCTTC. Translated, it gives CASSPSPPGAYYGYTF.

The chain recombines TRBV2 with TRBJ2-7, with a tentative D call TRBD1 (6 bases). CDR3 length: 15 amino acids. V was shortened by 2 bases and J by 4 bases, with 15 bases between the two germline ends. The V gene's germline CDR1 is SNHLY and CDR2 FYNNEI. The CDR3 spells CASSESTGRGYEQYF. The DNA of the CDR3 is TGTGCCAGCAGTGAAAGTACAGGGCGAGGATACGAGCAGTACTTC.

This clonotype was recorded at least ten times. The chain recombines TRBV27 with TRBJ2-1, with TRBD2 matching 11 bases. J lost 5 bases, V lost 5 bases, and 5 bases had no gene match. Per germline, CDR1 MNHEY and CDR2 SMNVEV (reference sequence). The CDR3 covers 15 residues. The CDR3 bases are TGTGCCAGCAGTGCCGGGACTAGCGGAAACAATGAGCAGTTCTTC. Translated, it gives CASSAGTSGNNEQFF.

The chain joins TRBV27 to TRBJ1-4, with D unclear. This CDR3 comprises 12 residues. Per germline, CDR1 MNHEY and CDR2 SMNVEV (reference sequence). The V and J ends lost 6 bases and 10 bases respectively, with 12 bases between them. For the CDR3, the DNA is TGTGCCAGCAGATACACAGAGGGAAAACTGTTTTTT. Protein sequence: CASRYTEGKLFF.

CDR3 nucleotide sequence: TGTGCCAGCAGTCCCTACCGGGACAGGGAAGGGACCCAGTACTTC. Amino acid sequence: CASSPYRDREGTQYF. The chain is built from TRBV12-3 or TRBV12-4 and TRBJ2-5, with 9 bases matching TRBD1. With V trimmed by 5 bases and J by 7 bases, 11 bases remained unmatched. The CDR3 is made up of 15 amino acids.

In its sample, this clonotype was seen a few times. The CDR3 sequence is CSAGGQGFDEQFF. CDR3 nucleotide sequence: TGCAGTGCTGGGGGACAGGGATTTGATGAGCAGTTCTTC. The chain carries TRBV20-1 and TRBJ2-1; the match to TRBD1 covers 9 bases. This CDR3 is 13 amino acids long. The ends lost 5 bases at V and 8 bases at J; junction bases unmatched: 7. The germline V gene has CDR1 DFQATT and CDR2 SNEGSKA (reference sequence).

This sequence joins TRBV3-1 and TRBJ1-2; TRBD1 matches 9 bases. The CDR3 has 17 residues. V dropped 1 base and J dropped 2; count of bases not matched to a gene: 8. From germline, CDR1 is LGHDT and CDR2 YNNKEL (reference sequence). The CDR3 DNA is TGTGCCAGCAGCCAAGTTCTACAGGGGGCGGGGAACTATGGCTACACCTTC. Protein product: CASSQVLQGAGNYGYTF.

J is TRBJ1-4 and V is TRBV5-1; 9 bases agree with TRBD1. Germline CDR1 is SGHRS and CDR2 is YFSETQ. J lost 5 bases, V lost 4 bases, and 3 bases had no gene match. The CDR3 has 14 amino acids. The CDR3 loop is CASSRDRANEKLFF. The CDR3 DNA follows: TGCGCCAGCAGCCGGGACAGGGCGAATGAAAAACTGTTTTTT.

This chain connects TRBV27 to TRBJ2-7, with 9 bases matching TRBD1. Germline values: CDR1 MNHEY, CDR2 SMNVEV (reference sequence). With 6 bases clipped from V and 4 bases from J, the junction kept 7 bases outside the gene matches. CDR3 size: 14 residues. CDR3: CASRRQGDRYEQYF. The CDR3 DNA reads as TGTGCCAGCAGAAGACAGGGGGACAGGTACGAGCAGTACTTC.

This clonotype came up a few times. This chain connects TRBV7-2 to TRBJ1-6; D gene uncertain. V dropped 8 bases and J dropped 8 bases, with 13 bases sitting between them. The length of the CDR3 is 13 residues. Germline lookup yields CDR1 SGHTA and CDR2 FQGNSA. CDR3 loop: CASVEYLDSPLHF. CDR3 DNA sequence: TGTGCCAGCGTGGAGTATCTAGATTCACCCCTCCACTTT.